This T cell receptor beta chain was retrieved from a study of blood T cell repertoires in COVID-19. Study in general: The study drew acute and convalescent COVID-19 samples from the United States, Italy and Spain. Nucleic acid was either cDNA or gDNA, and it came from T cells, B-cell-depleted T cells, or PBMCs.

Per the study methods: Amplifying reference gene primers gave estimates of nucleated cell counts. Only in-frame clones appear in the TCRdb table, and some are missing; sequencing was by immunoSEQ multiplex PCR. V and J calls and clone size are given by that table; D and trimming were obtained from the DNA. This sample has about 230,000 clones; 65% to 85% occur once, and the top ten carry approximately 7.9%. The source of this sequence is a woman at least 80 years old with acute or convalescent COVID-19. Specimen: peripheral blood.

The CDR3 spells CASSREMNTEAFF. The CDR3 nucleotides read TGTGCCAGCAGCCGGGAGATGAACACTGAAGCTTTCTTT. The chain uses TRBV6-4 and TRBJ1-1, with D uncertain. V was clipped by 6 bases and J by 0 bases, with 8 bases between them. CDR1 is MRHNA and CDR2 is SNTAGT in the germline V gene. CDR3 length: 13 residues.